The following is a TCR beta chain sequence with its context. Its cognate antigen is unknown. This record belongs to a study of CD8 T cells in Susac syndrome. Findings and caveats of the study: An acknowledgment was made by the study that its TCR sequencing and HLA analysis involved relatively few individuals.

Sequencing targeted TCR beta in T cells from blood (CD8+ and CD4+). The CD8+ and CD4+ T cells were isolated magnetically using a negative isolation approach, whereas the TEMRA cells were enriched by FACS. The CDR3 runs to 14 residues. V shed 6 bases, J shed 2 bases, and the junction held 5 bases outside the gene matches. With random hexamers, 0.5 to 1 ug RNA was reverse transcribed. The immunoSEQ assay covered 54 Vbeta and 13 Jbeta segments for CDR3. MiXCR, applied by TCRdb to the immunoSEQ multiplex PCR reads, yields one record per CDR3 protein. Of 250,000 to 300,000 distinct CDR3 sequences in the sample, 70% to 90% were seen once.

The source of this sequence is a human donor with multiple sclerosis. The chain carries TRBV12-3 or TRBV12-4 and TRBJ2-3; 7 positions agree with TRBD2. The material sequenced was CD8+ T cells from PBMCs. CDR3 nucleotide sequence: TGTGCCAGCAGCCATGCGGGAGACACAGATACGCAGTATTTT. It specifies CASSHAGDTDTQYF.